The 29 T cell receptor beta chains given below trace back to one sample, sequenced in a study of identifying expanded T cells in peripheral blood. Here immunoSEQ multiplex PCR was the method, and the copy in TCRdb shows in-frame clones only, minus some. The sample lists more than 75,000 clones, around 86% occurring once. Specimen: blood. These receptors all stem from a person aged 18 to 70 in good health.

The V gene is TRBV19, the J gene TRBJ2-4; 9 bases match TRBD1. From germline, CDR1 is LNHDA and CDR2 SQIVND (reference sequence). The CDR3 is 16 residues long. Germline trimming cut 8 bases from V and 4 bases from J; bases unmatched to any gene: 12. DNA of the CDR3: TGTGCCAGTGTAGCCTCGACAGGGGGGAGTAAAAACATTCAGTACTTC. This translates into CASVASTGGSKNIQYF.

The V call is TRBV5-5, the J call TRBJ2-7, with a tentative D call TRBD1 (6 bases). V was shortened by 5 bases and J by 0 bases, with 15 bases between the two germline ends. Per the germline V gene, CDR1 is SGHKS and CDR2 is YYEKEE (reference sequence). CDR3 length equals 15 residues. CDR3 nucleotide sequence: TGTGCCAGCAGGGGTACAGGGCAAGGCTCCTACGAGCAGTACTTC. Its translation is CASRGTGQGSYEQYF.

The chain links TRBV6-1 to TRBJ1-5; no reliable D call. Germline assignment: CDR1 MNHNS and CDR2 SASEGT. Trimming pared 2 bases from V and 6 bases from J, leaving 8 bases between. CDR3 size: 13 residues. CDR3 loop: CASSEQTAQPQHF. In DNA form, the CDR3 reads TGTGCCAGCAGTGAACAGACGGCTCAGCCCCAGCATTTT.

The chain has TRBV4-1 and TRBJ2-7; D is ambiguous. Germline values: CDR1 MGHRA, CDR2 YSYEKL. The CDR3 is 14 amino acids. With 1 base removed from V and 4 bases from J, the gap between germline ends came to 11 bases. CDR3 sequence (DNA): TGCGCCAGCAGCCAAGGGAATCTCCTGTACGAGCAGTACTTC. This sequence encodes CASSQGNLLYEQYF.

The chain carries TRBV7-8 and TRBJ1-2; TRBD1 agrees at 7 bases. The V segment lost 5 bases and the J segment 6 bases; nucleotides outside the gene matches: 12. The length of the CDR3 is 15 residues. The germline V gene has CDR1 SGHVS and CDR2 FQNEAQ. CDR3 in DNA: TGTGCCAGCAGCCTGCGGACAGGAGGGATCAATGGCTACACCTTC. Its translation is CASSLRTGGINGYTF.

The V gene is TRBV19, the J gene TRBJ2-1; perhaps TRBD1 as D (6 bases). Trimming cost V 2 bases and J 6 bases, with 20 bases left between them. Germline CDR1 is LNHDA and CDR2 is SQIVND (reference sequence). The CDR3 runs 17 residues. The CDR3 loop is CASSITFVGRGLNEQFF. Here the CDR3 DNA reads TGTGCCAGTAGTATAACCTTTGTTGGCAGGGGCCTCAATGAGCAGTTCTTC.

The CDR3 loop reads CASSFRANEQFF. For the CDR3, the DNA is TGTGCCAGCAGTTTTCGCGCCAATGAGCAGTTCTTC. The chain employs TRBV27 and TRBJ2-1, with D hard to call. Per germline, CDR1 MNHEY and CDR2 SMNVEV (reference sequence). This CDR3 is built from 12 residues. With 3 bases removed from V and 6 bases from J, the gap between germline ends came to 6 bases.

The chain joins TRBV19 to TRBJ1-4, with no clear D. V was cut by 5 bases and J by 8 bases, with 15 bases left in between. The germline gives CDR1 LNHDA, CDR2 SQIVND (reference sequence). The CDR3 has 14 amino acids. The CDR3 coding sequence is TGTGCCAGTAGTTCCCCTAAGCGTCGGGAAAAACTGTTTTTT. This encodes CASSSPKRREKLFF.

The rearrangement joins TRBV7-9 to TRBJ2-3; unclear D gene. This CDR3 has 12 residues. The ends were cut back, 1 base at V and 4 bases at J, with 3 bases in the middle. Germline CDR1 SEHNR, CDR2 FQNEAQ (reference sequence). The CDR3 region is CASSLGPDTQYF. The DNA for the CDR3 is TGTGCCAGCAGCTTAGGGCCAGATACGCAGTATTTT.

The V gene is TRBV27, the J gene TRBJ2-5; 8 bases align to TRBD1. V dropped 8 bases and J dropped 3; count of bases not matched to a gene: 23. The germline V gene has CDR1 MNHEY and CDR2 SMNVEV (reference sequence). This CDR3 spans 19 amino acids. The CDR3, as DNA: TGTGCCAGCTTGGGACAGGACCAAGGAAAGGGAGTGTTCGAAGAGACCCAGTACTTC. Its protein is CASLGQDQGKGVFEETQYF.

The chain is built from TRBV30 and TRBJ2-2, with D perhaps given as TRBD1 or TRBD2 (6 bases each). CDR1 and CDR2 (germline): GTSNPN, SVGIG (reference sequence). The CDR3 consists of 14 residues. V was cut by 3 bases and J by 3 bases, with 11 bases left in between. In DNA, the CDR3 is TGTGCCTGGAGAGGGGGGATCTACACCGGGGAGCTGTTTTTT. Translated: CAWRGGIYTGELFF.

V and J are TRBV27 and TRBJ2-7, with TRBD1 matching 7 bases. There are 15 residues in the CDR3. J gave up 2 bases and V 6 bases, and 10 bases lay outside the gene matches. From germline, CDR1 is MNHEY and CDR2 SMNVEV (reference sequence). CDR3 sequence reads: CASSRIQGFAYEQYF. Here the CDR3 DNA reads TGTGCCAGCAGCCGTATACAGGGGTTCGCCTACGAGCAGTACTTC.

This clone has a handful of counts. The chain uses TRBV9 and TRBJ1-1; D is perhaps TRBD1 (5 bases). The length of the CDR3 is 12 residues. Trimming took off 4 bases at V and 11 bases at J, with 15 bases between the two ends. Germline CDR1 is SGDLS and CDR2 is YYNGEE. CDR3 nucleotide sequence: TGTGCCAGCAGCACTCGACAGACCCCGGCTTTCTTT. Translated, it gives CASSTRQTPAFF.

This chain uses TRBV2 with TRBJ1-1; TRBD1 aligns across 7 bases. The CDR3 sequence is 12 residues long. J lost 1 base, V lost 9 bases, and 2 bases had no gene match. The germline CDR1 and CDR2 sequences are SNHLY and FYNNEI. The CDR3 region is CARGTANTEAFF. The CDR3 DNA follows: TGTGCCAGGGGGACAGCGAACACTGAAGCTTTCTTT.

The chain employs TRBV5-1 and TRBJ1-1; D is ambiguous. Between the trimmed V and J ends, which lost 4 bases and 0 bases, there was a span of 10 bases. Germline V gives CDR1 SGHRS, CDR2 YFSETQ. The CDR3 contains 14 residues. CDR3 in DNA: TGCGCCAGCAGCGTCGAGCCTGTGAACACTGAAGCTTTCTTT. The encoded protein is CASSVEPVNTEAFF.

The rearrangement links TRBV4-1 to TRBJ2-2; 8 positions match TRBD1. CDR1 is MGHRA, CDR2 YSYEKL, per germline. This CDR3 region has 19 residues. V was pared by 4 bases and J by 3 bases, with 16 bases of the junction left unmatched. CDR3 sequence: CASSPASLRGRRDTGELFF. CDR3 DNA sequence: TGCGCCAGCAGCCCTGCTTCACTCAGGGGGCGCAGGGACACCGGGGAGCTGTTTTTT.

This clone has a handful of counts. CDR3 in amino acids: CASSQDRGSQPQHF. As DNA, the CDR3 is TGCGCCAGCAGCCAAGATCGGGGGAGTCAGCCCCAGCATTTT. The chain links TRBV4-3 to TRBJ1-5; D might be TRBD1 (5 bases). Looked up from germline, CDR1 is LGHNA and CDR2 is YSLEER. The CDR3 is 14 residues long. Trimming pared 0 bases from V and 6 bases from J, leaving 9 bases between.

The V and J genes are TRBV25-1 and TRBJ1-2; D may be TRBD1 (5 bases). Germline V gene sequence: CDR1 MGHDK, CDR2 SYGVNS. The CDR3 is 13 amino acids. CDR3 region: CATGRAGNYGYTF. CDR3 coding DNA: TGTGCAACAGGACGAGCCGGGAACTATGGCTACACCTTC.

This CDR3 reads CASSVMVPKYTYEQYF. Here the CDR3 DNA reads TGTGCCAGCAGCGTAATGGTTCCGAAGTATACCTACGAGCAGTACTTC. The chain employs TRBV9 and TRBJ2-7; D gene ambiguous. V lost 1 base, J lost 2 bases, and 16 bases lay in between. Germline V lookup: CDR1 SGDLS, CDR2 YYNGEE. This CDR3 spans 16 amino acids. The whole variable domain, filled in from reference TRBV9 and TRBJ2-7, reads DSGVTQTPKHLITATGQRVTLRCSPRSGDLSVYWYQQSLDQGLQFLIQYYNGEERAKGNILERFSAQQFPDLHSELNLSSLELGDSALYFCASSVMVPKYTYEQYFGPGTRLTVT.

This clone was seen once. The CDR3 bases are TGTGCCAGTAGTATGTCAAGAGGTGGCAGGGGGCTTTCAGCTTTCTTT. Translating gives CASSMSRGGRGLSAFF. The chain joins TRBV19 to TRBJ1-1, with 8 bases identical to TRBD1. Germline-derived CDR1 and CDR2 are LNHDA and SQIVND (reference sequence). The CDR3 runs to 16 residues. After removal of 3 bases from V and 10 bases from J, the junction contained 16 bases not matched to a gene.

In this sample, this clone turned up a few times. The chain couples TRBV4-3 to TRBJ2-6; D ambiguous. The CDR3 spans 16 residues. Trimming took off 0 bases at V and 4 bases at J, with 10 bases between the two ends. Germline V gives CDR1 LGHNA, CDR2 YSLEER. The CDR3 loop reads CASSQEVSGGANVLTF. DNA of the CDR3: TGCGCCAGCAGCCAAGAGGTCTCTGGGGGGGCCAACGTCCTGACTTTC.

The chain joins TRBV30 to TRBJ2-3, with TRBD2 identical over 8 bases. Germline loops: CDR1 GTSNPN, CDR2 SVGIG (reference sequence). J lost 4 bases, V lost 1 base, and 7 bases had no gene match. The CDR3 is made up of 15 amino acids. The CDR3 DNA follows: TGTGCCTGGAGTGCTCCGGGGGGGGGAGCAGATACGCAGTATTTT. Its protein is CAWSAPGGGADTQYF.

The V and J genes are TRBV6-5 and TRBJ2-5; the D is unclear. The germline gives CDR1 MNHEY, CDR2 SVGAGI. V was shortened by 0 bases and J by 5 bases, with 7 bases between the two germline ends. The CDR3 has 13 residues. This CDR3 is CASSYSRRETQYF. CDR3 DNA sequence: TGTGCCAGCAGTTACTCGAGGCGTGAGACCCAGTACTTC.

This chain links TRBV11-2 with TRBJ1-1, with D possibly matching TRBD1 (5 bases). Deletions cut 1 base from V and 4 bases from J, with 13 bases between. Germline V gene sequence: CDR1 SGHAT, CDR2 FQNNGV. There are 15 residues in the CDR3. The CDR3 reads CASSLAGRRGTEAFF. In nucleotides, the CDR3 is TGTGCCAGCAGCTTAGCCGGCCGGAGGGGCACTGAAGCTTTCTTT.

The chain joins TRBV29-1 to TRBJ2-6; D perhaps matches TRBD2 (6 bases). Trimming left V 7 bases short and J 4 bases short, with 11 bases between. Germline V gene lookup returns CDR1 SQVTM and CDR2 ANQGSEA. The CDR3 runs 13 residues. CDR3 DNA sequence: TGCAGCGCCCGGGGGTCCGGGGCCAACGTCCTGACTTTC. Its protein product is CSARGSGANVLTF.

CDR3 nucleotides: TGTGCCAGCAGGAAGAACTATGGCTACACCTTC. Its translation: CASRKNYGYTF. This chain connects TRBV25-1 to TRBJ1-2; D gene ambiguous. The CDR3 is made up of 11 amino acids. Germline lookup yields CDR1 MGHDK and CDR2 SYGVNS. Trimming stripped 6 bases from V and 2 bases from J, with 4 bases between.

This rearrangement joins TRBV19 to TRBJ2-2; 8 bases are a match to TRBD1. V gave up 5 bases and J gave up 6 bases; unmatched junction bases: 5. The CDR3 covers 14 residues. The germline V gene encodes CDR1 LNHDA and CDR2 SQIVND (reference sequence). CDR3 loop: CASSPRTGSGELFF. CDR3 DNA: TGTGCCAGTAGTCCCCGGACAGGGTCCGGGGAGCTGTTTTTT.

The rearrangement uses TRBV14 and TRBJ2-1; D uncertain. Deletions cut 6 bases from V and 5 bases from J, with 11 bases between. CDR1 is SGHDN, CDR2 FVKESK, per germline. The CDR3 covers 13 residues. The CDR3 DNA reads TGTGCCAGCAGTCGGGTGGGGAACAATGAGCAGTTCTTC. This encodes CASSRVGNNEQFF.

The DNA for the CDR3 is TGTGCCAGTAGCTGGGACAGGTTCCATAATTCACCCCTCCACTTT. This sequence encodes CASSWDRFHNSPLHF. This chain joins TRBV19 and TRBJ1-6; 8 bases agree with TRBD1. The CDR3 consists of 15 residues. The V gene's germline CDR1 is LNHDA and CDR2 SQIVND (reference sequence). With 6 bases clipped from V and 5 bases from J, the junction kept 6 bases outside the gene matches. Together with reference TRBV19 and TRBJ1-6, the CDR3 gives the full variable domain: DGGITQSPKYLFRKEGQNVTLSCEQNLNHDAMYWYRQDPGQGLRLIYYSQIVNDFQKGDIAEGYSVSREKKESFPLTVTSAQKNPTAFYLCASSWDRFHNSPLHFGNGTRLTVT.